This TCR beta chain was captured in a study of regulatory T cells in long-lasting Graves disease (dated by TCRdb to the early 2020s). In terms of the full investigation: To count as having persistent Graves' disease, a patient had to have received antithyroid drug treatment for over 5 years with TSH receptor autoantibodies remaining persistently positive. Patients with persistent Graves' disease were compared with patients with newly diagnosed Graves' disease using TCR sequencing and RNA sequencing of peripheral blood. The study was conducted in China and was registered as a clinical trial. A total of roughly 35 samples were covered by TCR sequencing, comprising approximately 13 persistent and approximately 20 newly diagnosed Graves' disease patients. Persistent Graves' disease patients in the clinical cohort had taken antithyroid drugs for around 11 years on average.

Results and caveats for the whole study, not just this receptor: The authors acknowledged the small sample size as a limitation that may reduce accuracy. Persistent patients shared more public clonotypes among themselves (around 2,700) than newly diagnosed patients did (more than 950). Compared with newly diagnosed patients, patients with persistent Graves' disease had lower TCR Shannon entropy and fewer highly expanded clones, which suggests clonal expansion. Only peripheral blood was studied, because thyroid tissue, the primary lesion, was inaccessible. Sequencing and analysis were limited to the TCR beta chain. Preferential use of TRBV28, TRBJ1-2 and TRBJ2-5 was observed in persistent disease, whereas TRBV20-1 and TRBJ2-1 were favored in newly diagnosed disease.

What this sample's time point label stands for: persistent/refractory GD, antithyroid drugs over 5 years with positive TRAb. For both TCR sequencing and RNA sequencing, RNA was extracted from PBMCs in TRIzol. The diagnosis of Graves' disease was made according to American Thyroid Association guidelines. Patients for the study were recruited at an endocrinology department in Xi'an, China. From each patient, roughly 9 milliliters of peripheral blood was collected into an EDTA anticoagulant tube. PBMCs were isolated by Ficoll Paque Plus density gradient separation without further T cell sorting. RNA quality was checked with an Agilent 2100 Bioanalyzer and agarose gel, and concentration with a NanoDrop 2000. Library preparation used multiplex PCR. Sequenced using an Illumina HiSeq 4000. CDR3 regions were amplified by Arm-PCR with iRepertoire HTBI primers to construct TCR beta libraries. PCR products were gel purified before sequencing. The paper's processing steps were these. Gene usage analysis of CDR3 amino acid clonotypes used the roughly 62 TRBV and 14 to 15 TRBJ segments found across samples. COPE and FqMerger were used to merge filtered high-quality paired reads into contigs. BLAST was used to align contigs to the IMGT TRBV, TRBD and TRBJ reference genes, and CDR3 was defined following IMGT. Any clonotype with a frequency above 0.1% was classified as a highly expanded clone. Shannon entropy served as the measure of repertoire diversity, while the Gini coefficient captured V-J evenness. Public clonotypes were defined as clonotypes shared by more than one individual. Starting from the raw public reads, TCRdb applied fastp trimming at Q25, assembled clones with MiXCR and retained in-frame beta chains. Rows are combined by CDR3 protein, so each entry shows the most common genes and DNA. These V and J calls are TCRdb output, not the study's own analysis. Counted in this sample were some 300,000 distinct CDR3 sequences; more than 20% of them appeared once. The ten biggest clones cover just over 55% of the sample.

The CDR3 covers 13 residues, taking in both the cysteine and the phenylalanine. Only the CDR3 portion is preserved as DNA: 39 bases, with reading frame beginning at the first base. The germline V gene encodes CDR1 ENHRY and CDR2 SYGVKD. V and J are truncated by 8 bases and 8 bases respectively, leaving an intervening sequence of 15 bases. With regard to this clonotype: Its antigen specificity is not known. No base quality values were provided; no much bigger clone lies one nucleotide off.

The chain is assembled from TRBV10-3 and TRBJ1-4; there is no confident call for the D gene. The specimen comprised peripheral blood mononuclear cells (PBMCs), sampled when the disease was refractory, from a patient treated with antithyroid drugs. The sequence came from a female donor with Graves disease. The DNA sequence is as follows: TGTGCCATCGGGCGGGCACGGGAGGAAAAACTGTTTTTT. Its coded protein is CAIGRAREEKLFF.